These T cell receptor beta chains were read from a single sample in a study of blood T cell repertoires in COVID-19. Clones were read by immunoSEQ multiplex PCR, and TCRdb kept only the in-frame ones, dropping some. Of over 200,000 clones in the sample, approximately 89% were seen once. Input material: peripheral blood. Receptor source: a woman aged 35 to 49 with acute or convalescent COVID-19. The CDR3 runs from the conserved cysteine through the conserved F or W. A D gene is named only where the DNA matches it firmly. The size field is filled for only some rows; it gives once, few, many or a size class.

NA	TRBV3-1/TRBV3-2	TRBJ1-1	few	TGTGCCAGCAGCCCCCATCGGGGGGACGAAGCTTTCTTT	CASSPHRGDEAFF
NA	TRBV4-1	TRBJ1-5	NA	TGCGCCAGCAGCCAATCCCTCTTTACACATCAGCCCCAGCATTTT	CASSQSLFTHQPQHF
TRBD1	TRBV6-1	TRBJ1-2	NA	TGTGCCAGCAGTGGCGGGACAGGGGAAAGAAACTATGGCTACACCTTC	CASSGGTGERNYGYTF
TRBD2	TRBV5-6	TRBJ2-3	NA	TGTGCCAGCAGCTTGGGGCCGGGGGGGCCCAGAACAGATACGCAGTATTTT	CASSLGPGGPRTDTQYF
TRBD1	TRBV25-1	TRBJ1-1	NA	TGTGCCAGCAGTGATTCCCCAGGGGGCCTAAACACTGAAGCTTTCTTT	CASSDSPGGLNTEAFF
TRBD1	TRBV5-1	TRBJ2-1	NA	TGCGCCAGCAGCCTCTGGACCAGACAGGGGGCCTACAATGAGCAGTTCTTC	CASSLWTRQGAYNEQFF
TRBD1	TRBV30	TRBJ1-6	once	TGTGCCTGGAGTGCCCGCCGCGGACAGGGTGGGAGCTCCTATAATTCACCCCTCCACTTT	CAWSARRGQGGSSYNSPLHF
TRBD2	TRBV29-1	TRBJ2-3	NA	TGCAGCGCCGAGGGGCTAGCGGCGATGGCAGATACGCAGTATTTT	CSAEGLAAMADTQYF
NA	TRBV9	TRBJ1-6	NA	TGTGCCAGCAGCGTGGGGGGGAGCTCCTATAATTCACCCCTCCACTTT	CASSVGGSSYNSPLHF
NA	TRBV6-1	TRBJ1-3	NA	TGTGCCAGCAGTGAACCACGGGGAGGAAACACCATATATTTT	CASSEPRGGNTIYF
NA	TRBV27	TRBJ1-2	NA	TGTGCCAGCAGTTACGGAGGGCACCCTTATGGCTACACCTTC	CASSYGGHPYGYTF
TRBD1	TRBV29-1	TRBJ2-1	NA	TGCAGCGTTGGGGACAGGTACAATGAGCAGTTCTTC	CSVGDRYNEQFF
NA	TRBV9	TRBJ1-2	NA	TGTGCCAGCAGCGTAGCCGAGGTTCCCTCCTATGGCTACACCTTC	CASSVAEVPSYGYTF
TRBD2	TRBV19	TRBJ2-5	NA	TGTGCCAGTCGCGGGGGTGCGCAGACCCAGTACTTC	CASRGGAQTQYF
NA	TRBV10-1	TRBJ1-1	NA	TGCGCCAGCAGTGAGTCGGCGGGGATGGGACCGAACACTGAAGCTTTCTTT	CASSESAGMGPNTEAFF
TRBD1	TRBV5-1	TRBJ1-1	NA	TGCGCCATCCCAGGGCATTTTTCCGGGACAGCGAACACTGAAGCTTTCTTT	CAIPGHFSGTANTEAFF
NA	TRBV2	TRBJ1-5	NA	TGTGCCAGCAACCCAGGGGAAGGTCAGCCCCAGCATTTT	CASNPGEGQPQHF
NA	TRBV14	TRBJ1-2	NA	TGTGCCAGCAGCCAAGGTATCCCTACCGAGCACTATGGCTACACCTTC	CASSQGIPTEHYGYTF
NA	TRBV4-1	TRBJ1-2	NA	TGCGCCAGCAGCTACCGGCGGGGAGGCTACACCTTC	CASSYRRGGYTF
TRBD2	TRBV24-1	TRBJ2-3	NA	TGTGCCACCAGTGATCCACCGGGGACTAGCGGCTCCACAGATACGCAGTATTTT	CATSDPPGTSGSTDTQYF
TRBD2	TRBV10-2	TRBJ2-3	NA	TGCGCCAGCACCGCGGGGGGGCGCACAGATACGCAGTATTTT	CASTAGGRTDTQYF
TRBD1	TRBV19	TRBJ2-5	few	TGTGCCAGTAGTATAGGTGACAGGGATGTTGAGACCCAGTACTTC	CASSIGDRDVETQYF
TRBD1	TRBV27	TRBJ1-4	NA	TGTGCCAGCAGTTTACCCGACAGGGACGGGGAAAAACTGTTTTTT	CASSLPDRDGEKLFF
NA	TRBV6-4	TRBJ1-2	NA	TGTGCCAGCAGTGAGCGGGACGGAGCTAACTATGGCTACACCTTC	CASSERDGANYGYTF
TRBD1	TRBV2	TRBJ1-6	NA	TGTGCCAGCAGTGAGGGGACAGGAGACTATAATTCACCCCTCCACTTT	CASSEGTGDYNSPLHF
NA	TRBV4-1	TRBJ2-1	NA	TGCGCCAGCAGCCAAGATCCGGGACTGCACAATGAGCAGTTCTTC	CASSQDPGLHNEQFF
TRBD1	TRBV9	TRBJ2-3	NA	TGTGCCAGCAGAGGGACAGCCACAGATACGCAGTATTTT	CASRGTATDTQYF
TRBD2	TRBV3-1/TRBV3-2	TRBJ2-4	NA	TGTGCCAGCAGCCTTCTAGCGGGGGGGCCAAAAAACATTCAGTACTTC	CASSLLAGGPKNIQYF
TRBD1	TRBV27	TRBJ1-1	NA	TGTGCCAGCAGTTTCTCCGGACAGGGCACTGAAGCTTTCTTT	CASSFSGQGTEAFF
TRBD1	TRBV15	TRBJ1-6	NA	TGTGCCACCAGCAGCCGGACAGGGAATTCACCCCTCCACTTT	CATSSRTGNSPLHF
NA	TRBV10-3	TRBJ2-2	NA	TGTGCCATCCAAAAAACTTCCCACACCGGGGAGCTGTTTTTT	CAIQKTSHTGELFF
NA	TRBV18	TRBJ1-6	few	TGTGCCAGCTCACCTAACAGACCAAATTCACCCCTCCACTTT	CASSPNRPNSPLHF
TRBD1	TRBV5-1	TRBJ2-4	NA	TGCGCCAGCAGCCCGGGGACAGGGGGGCAAAACATTCAGTACTTC	CASSPGTGGQNIQYF
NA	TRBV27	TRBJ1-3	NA	TGTGCCAGCAGTCTAGGGGTCGAAGGAAACACCATATATTTT	CASSLGVEGNTIYF
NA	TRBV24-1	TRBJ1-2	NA	TGTGCCACCAGTGAGCCAGGGTCTGGCTACACCTTC	CATSEPGSGYTF
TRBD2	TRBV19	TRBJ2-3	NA	TGTGCCAGTAGTAAGGGACTAGCGGGGGGGGTGGTCGCAGATACGCAGTATTTT	CASSKGLAGGVVADTQYF
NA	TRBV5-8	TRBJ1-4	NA	TGTGCCAGCAGCCTCGACAGAAATAATGAAAAACTGTTTTTT	CASSLDRNNEKLFF
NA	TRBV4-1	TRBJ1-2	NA	TGCGCCAGCAGCCAAGAGAGATCCGATGGCTACACCTTC	CASSQERSDGYTF
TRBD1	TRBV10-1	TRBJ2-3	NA	TGCGCCAGCAGTTTTCAGGGGGCAGATACGCAGTATTTT	CASSFQGADTQYF
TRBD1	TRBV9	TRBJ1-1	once	TGTGCCAGCAGCGTGGGACAGGGGGCGAGCACTGAAGCTTTCTTT	CASSVGQGASTEAFF
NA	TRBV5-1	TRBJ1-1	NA	TGCGCCAGCAGCTTGGAGGGAGGGGTGGCCACTGAAGCTTTCTTT	CASSLEGGVATEAFF
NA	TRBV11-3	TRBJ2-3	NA	TGTGCCAGCAGCTTACAGGGCAGTAGCACAGATACGCAGTATTTT	CASSLQGSSTDTQYF
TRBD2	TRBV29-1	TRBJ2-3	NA	TGCAGCGTCCCTGACATCGGACTAGCGGGGCGATTGAGCACAGATACGCAGTATTTT	CSVPDIGLAGRLSTDTQYF
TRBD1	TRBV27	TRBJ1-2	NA	TGTGCCAGCAGTCCCCGGGACAGTTGGTATGGCTACACCTTC	CASSPRDSWYGYTF
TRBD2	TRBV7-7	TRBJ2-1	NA	TGTGCCAGCAGCTTAGAGCTAGCGGGGGGGCTGGGTGAGCAGTTCTTC	CASSLELAGGLGEQFF
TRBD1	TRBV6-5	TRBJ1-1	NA	TGTGCCAGCAACATTGCAGGGGGCCCAAGGACTGAAGCTTTCTTT	CASNIAGGPRTEAFF
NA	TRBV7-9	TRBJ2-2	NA	TGTGCCAGCAGCTTATCACAGGGTCTTTTAGTCACCGGGGAGCTGTTTTTT	CASSLSQGLLVTGELFF
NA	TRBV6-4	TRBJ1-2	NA	TGTGCCAGCAGTAACCCAGGGGCCGGTGGCTACACCTTC	CASSNPGAGGYTF
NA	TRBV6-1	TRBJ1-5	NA	TGTGCCAGCAGTGAATCGTGGCAGGGGCGCCAGCCCCAGCATTTT	CASSESWQGRQPQHF